The TCR beta chain under discussion was sequenced for a study of OX40 agonist ivuxolimab in advanced cancers. For the study at large: At 0.01 to 10 mg/kg, ivuxolimab was administered intravenously to patients every 2 weeks. The group had a mean age of roughly 56 years, ranged from about 20 to 79, and was 80% to 90% male.

Patients were ruled out by autoimmune disease history or systemic immunosuppression. As to this clone: Its matching antigen is unknown.

General study points: Clones of CD4+ and CD8+ blood T cells grew by week 6 at doses of 0.1 to 3.0 mg/kg.

TCRdb's table, derived via immunoSEQ multiplex PCR, lists solely in-frame clones and lacks some. The profile shows about 52,000 clones, about 85% of them singletons. J lost 1 base, V lost 3 bases, and 4 bases had no gene match. The germline V gene has CDR1 WSHSY and CDR2 SAAADI. CDR3 size: 15 residues. Specimen: CD4+ or CD8+ T cells sorted from blood, collected in a trial of the OX40 agonist ivuxolimab. The chain carries TRBV10-2 and TRBJ1-1; 8 positions agree with TRBD1. The TCR comes from an adult with an advanced solid tumor such as melanoma, head and neck, liver or kidney cancer. The DNA of the CDR3 is TGCGCCAGCAGTGACGGGACAGGAGGGAACACTGAAGCTTTCTTT. Its protein is CASSDGTGGNTEAFF.